The 4 T cell receptor beta chains below come from one sample, sequenced in a study of cytomegalovirus exposure and HLA in healthy donors. Method: immunoSEQ multiplex PCR; TCRdb's copy keeps in-frame clones and lacks some. Among some 110,000 clones listed, 80% to 90% were seen once. Sequences were obtained from PBMCs. These receptors all come from a man between 18 and 29 years old in good health and CMV-seropositive.

This clone appeared a single time. The chain employs TRBV7-9 and TRBJ1-1, with D possibly TRBD1 on 6 matching bases. This CDR3 contains 17 residues. V lost 5 bases to trimming and J lost 0 bases, with 19 bases between them. Germline V lookup: CDR1 SEHNR, CDR2 FQNEAQ (reference sequence). The CDR3 region is CASSPTGSTLMNTEAFF. Written as DNA, the CDR3 is TGTGCCAGCAGCCCTACAGGGTCGACACTCATGAACACTGAAGCTTTCTTT.

J is TRBJ1-1 and V is TRBV6-5, with TRBD1 matching over 8 bases. CDR3 length: 14 residues. Germline-derived CDR1 and CDR2 are MNHEY and SVGAGI. After removal of 5 bases from V and 9 bases from J, the junction contained 11 bases not matched to a gene. Here the CDR3 DNA reads TGTGCCAGCAGTGACGGGGGACAGGTGACTAAAGCTTTCTTT. Translating gives CASSDGGQVTKAFF.

The J gene is TRBJ1-4, the V gene TRBV19; D is undetermined. V lost 3 bases and J lost 8, with 16 bases in between. The CDR3 runs to 15 residues. In germline, CDR1 is LNHDA, CDR2 SQIVND (reference sequence). CDR3 sequence reads: CASSIIGRVAEKLFF. CDR3 nucleotides: TGTGCCAGTAGTATTATTGGGCGCGTGGCGGAAAAACTGTTTTTT.

The rearrangement uses TRBV4-3 and TRBJ2-3; TRBD2 might be the D (7 bases). V lost 0 bases, J lost 2 bases, and 12 bases lay in between. This CDR3 contains 16 residues. Germline V CDR1 and CDR2: LGHNA, YSLEER. The CDR3 sequence is CASSQEGGRDTDTQYF. For the CDR3, the DNA is TGCGCCAGCAGCCAAGAGGGGGGGCGGGACACAGATACGCAGTATTTT.